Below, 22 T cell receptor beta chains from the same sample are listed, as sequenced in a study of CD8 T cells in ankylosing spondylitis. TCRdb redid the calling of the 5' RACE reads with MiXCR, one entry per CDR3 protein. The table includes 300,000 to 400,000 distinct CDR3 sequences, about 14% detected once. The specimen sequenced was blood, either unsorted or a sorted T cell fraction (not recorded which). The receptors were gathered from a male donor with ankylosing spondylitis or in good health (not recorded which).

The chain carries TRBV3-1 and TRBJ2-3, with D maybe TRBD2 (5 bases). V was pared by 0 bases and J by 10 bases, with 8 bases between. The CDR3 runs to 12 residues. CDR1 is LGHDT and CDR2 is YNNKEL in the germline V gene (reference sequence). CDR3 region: CASSQETGSQYF. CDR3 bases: TGTGCCAGCAGCCAAGAGACGGGGTCGCAGTATTTT.

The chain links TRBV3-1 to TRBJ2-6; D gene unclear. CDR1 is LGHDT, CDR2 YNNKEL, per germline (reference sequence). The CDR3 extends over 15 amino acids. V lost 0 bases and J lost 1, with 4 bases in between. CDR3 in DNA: TGTGCCAGCAGCCAAGATATGTCTGGGGCCAACGTCCTGACTTTC. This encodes CASSQDMSGANVLTF.

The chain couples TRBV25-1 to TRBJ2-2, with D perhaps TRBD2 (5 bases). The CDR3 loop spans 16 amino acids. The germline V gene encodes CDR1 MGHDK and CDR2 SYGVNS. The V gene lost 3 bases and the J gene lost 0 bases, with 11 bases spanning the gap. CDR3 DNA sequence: TGTGCCAGCAGTGACAGAAGGACTGCGAACACCGGGGAGCTGTTTTTT. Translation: CASSDRRTANTGELFF.

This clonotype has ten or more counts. The CDR3 protein is CSVAGGYNEQFF. The CDR3 DNA follows: TGCAGTGTGGCGGGAGGGTACAATGAGCAGTTCTTC. J is TRBJ2-1 and V is TRBV20-1, with 9 bases identical to TRBD2. Germline assignment: CDR1 DFQATT and CDR2 SNEGSKA (reference sequence). V lost 7 bases, J lost 4 bases, and 2 bases stayed unmatched. This CDR3 contains 12 residues.

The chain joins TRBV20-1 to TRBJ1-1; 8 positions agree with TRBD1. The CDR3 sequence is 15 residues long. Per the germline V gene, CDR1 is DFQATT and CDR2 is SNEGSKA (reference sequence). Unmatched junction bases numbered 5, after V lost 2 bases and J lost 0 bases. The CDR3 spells CSARSGQGMNTEAFF. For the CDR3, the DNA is TGCAGTGCTAGATCTGGACAGGGCATGAACACTGAAGCTTTCTTT.

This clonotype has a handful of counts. CDR3 in amino acids: CATSDARTSGRNEQFF. The CDR3 DNA reads as TGTGCCACCAGTGACGCACGGACTAGCGGGAGAAATGAGCAGTTCTTC. V gene TRBV24-1 combines with J gene TRBJ2-1, with 13 nucleotides matching TRBD2. CDR1 and CDR2 from the germline V gene are KGHDR and SFDVKD. V was pared by 4 bases and J by 7 bases, with 6 bases of the junction left unmatched. The CDR3 runs to 16 residues.

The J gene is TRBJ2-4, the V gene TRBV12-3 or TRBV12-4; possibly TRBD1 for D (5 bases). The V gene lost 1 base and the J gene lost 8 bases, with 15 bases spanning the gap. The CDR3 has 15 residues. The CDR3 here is CASSLDRSPLDIQYF. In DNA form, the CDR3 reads TGTGCCAGCAGTTTAGACAGGAGTCCATTAGACATTCAGTACTTC.

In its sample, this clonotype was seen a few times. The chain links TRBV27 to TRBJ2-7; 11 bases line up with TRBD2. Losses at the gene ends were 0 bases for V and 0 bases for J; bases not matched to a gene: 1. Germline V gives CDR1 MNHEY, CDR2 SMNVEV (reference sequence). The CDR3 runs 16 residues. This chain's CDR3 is CASSLSTSGSSYEQYF. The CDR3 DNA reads TGTGCCAGCAGTTTATCTACTAGCGGGAGCTCCTACGAGCAGTACTTC.

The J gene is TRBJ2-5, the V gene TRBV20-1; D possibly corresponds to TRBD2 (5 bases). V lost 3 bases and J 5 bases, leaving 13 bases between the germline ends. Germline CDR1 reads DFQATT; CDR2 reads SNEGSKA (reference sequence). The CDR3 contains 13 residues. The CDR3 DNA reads TGCAGTGCTAGGGGTCCCCGCGGGGAGACCCAGTACTTC. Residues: CSARGPRGETQYF.

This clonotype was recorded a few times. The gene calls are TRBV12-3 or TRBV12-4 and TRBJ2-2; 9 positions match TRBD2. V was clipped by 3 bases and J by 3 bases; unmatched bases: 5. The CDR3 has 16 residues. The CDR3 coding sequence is TGTGCCAGCAGTTTTACCCTAGCGGGGTACACCGGGGAGCTGTTTTTT. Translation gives CASSFTLAGYTGELFF.

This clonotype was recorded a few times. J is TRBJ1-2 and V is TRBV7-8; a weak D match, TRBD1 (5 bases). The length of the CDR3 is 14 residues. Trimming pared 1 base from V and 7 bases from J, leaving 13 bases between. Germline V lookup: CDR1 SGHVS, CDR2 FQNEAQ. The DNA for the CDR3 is TGTGCCAGCAGCTTAGGGGACGGCTCTAGTGGCTACACCTTC. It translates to CASSLGDGSSGYTF.

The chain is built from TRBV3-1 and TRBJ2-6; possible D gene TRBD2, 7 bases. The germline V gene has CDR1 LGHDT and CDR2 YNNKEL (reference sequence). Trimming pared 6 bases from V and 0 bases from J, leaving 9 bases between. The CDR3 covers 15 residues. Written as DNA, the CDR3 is TGTGCCAGCAGGGGGGGGCACTCTGGGGCCAACGTCCTGACTTTC. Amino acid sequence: CASRGGHSGANVLTF.

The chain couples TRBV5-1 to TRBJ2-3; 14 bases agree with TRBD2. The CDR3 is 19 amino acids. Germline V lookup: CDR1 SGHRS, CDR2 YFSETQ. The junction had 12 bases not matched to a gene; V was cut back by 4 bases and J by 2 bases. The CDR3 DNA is TGCGCCAGCAGCCATGGAGTCCGACTAGCGGGGGGGATCACAGATACGCAGTATTTT. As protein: CASSHGVRLAGGITDTQYF.

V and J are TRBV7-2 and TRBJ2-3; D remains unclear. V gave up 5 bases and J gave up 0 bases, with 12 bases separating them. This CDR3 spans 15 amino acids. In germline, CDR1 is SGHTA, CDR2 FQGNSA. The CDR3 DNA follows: TGTGCCAGCAGCCAGACCTCCCTAAGCACAGATACGCAGTATTTT. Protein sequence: CASSQTSLSTDTQYF.

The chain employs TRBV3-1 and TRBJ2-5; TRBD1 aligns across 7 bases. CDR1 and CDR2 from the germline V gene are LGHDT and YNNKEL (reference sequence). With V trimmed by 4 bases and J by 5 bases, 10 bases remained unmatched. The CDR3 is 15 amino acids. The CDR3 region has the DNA TGTGCCAGCAGCCTTTCGACAGGGCGGGTGGAGACCCAGTACTTC. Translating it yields CASSLSTGRVETQYF.

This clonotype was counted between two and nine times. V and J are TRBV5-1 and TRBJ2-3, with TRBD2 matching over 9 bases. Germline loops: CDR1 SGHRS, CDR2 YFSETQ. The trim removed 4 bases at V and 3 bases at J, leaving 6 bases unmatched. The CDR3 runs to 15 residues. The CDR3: CASSISGSATDTQYF. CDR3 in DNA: TGCGCCAGCAGCATTAGCGGGAGCGCGACAGATACGCAGTATTTT. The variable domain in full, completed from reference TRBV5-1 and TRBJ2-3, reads KAGVTQTPRYLIKTRGQQVTLSCSPISGHRSVSWYQQTPGQGLQFLFEYFSETQRNKGNFPGRFSGRQFSNSRSEMNVSTLELGDSALYLCASSISGSATDTQYFGPGTRLTVL.

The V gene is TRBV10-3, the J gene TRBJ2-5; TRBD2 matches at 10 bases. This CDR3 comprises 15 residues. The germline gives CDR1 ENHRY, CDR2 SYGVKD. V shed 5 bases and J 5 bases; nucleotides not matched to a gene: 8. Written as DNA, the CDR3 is TGTGCCATCAGTCCTTCTAGCGGGAGCGGGGAGACCCAGTACTTC. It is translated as CAISPSSGSGETQYF.

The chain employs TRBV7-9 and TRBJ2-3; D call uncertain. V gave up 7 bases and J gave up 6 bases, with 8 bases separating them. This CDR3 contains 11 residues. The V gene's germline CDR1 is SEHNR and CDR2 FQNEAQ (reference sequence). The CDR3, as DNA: TGTGCCAGCACCCTGAGGGATACGCAGTATTTT. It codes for CASTLRDTQYF. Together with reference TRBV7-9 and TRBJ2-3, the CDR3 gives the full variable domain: DTGVSQNPRHKITKRGQNVTFRCDPISEHNRLYWYRQTLGQGPEFLTYFQNEAQLEKSRLLSDRFSAERPKGSFSTLEIQRTEQGDSAMYLCASTLRDTQYFGPGTRLTVL.

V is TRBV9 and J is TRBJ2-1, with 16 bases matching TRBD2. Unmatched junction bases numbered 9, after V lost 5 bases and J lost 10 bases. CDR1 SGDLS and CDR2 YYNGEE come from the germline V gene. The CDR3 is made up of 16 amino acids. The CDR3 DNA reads TGTGCCAGCAGAGCGGGACTAGCGGGAGGGCAGGGAGAGCAGTTCTTC. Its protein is CASRAGLAGGQGEQFF.

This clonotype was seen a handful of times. CDR3: CAWSDSGGRKAFF. DNA for the CDR3: TGTGCCTGGAGCGACAGCGGGGGGAGGAAAGCTTTCTTT. The chain employs TRBV30 and TRBJ1-1, with D possibly being TRBD1 (5 bases). This CDR3 has 13 residues. The germline gives CDR1 GTSNPN, CDR2 SVGIG (reference sequence). The V gene lost 3 bases and the J gene lost 9 bases, with 17 bases spanning the gap. Full variable domain (rest looked up from reference TRBV30 and TRBJ1-1): SQTIHQWPATLVQPVGSPLSLECTVEGTSNPNLYWYRQAAGRGLQLLFYSVGIGQISSEVPQNLSASRPQDRQFILSSKKLLLSDSGFYLCAWSDSGGRKAFFGQGTRLTVV.

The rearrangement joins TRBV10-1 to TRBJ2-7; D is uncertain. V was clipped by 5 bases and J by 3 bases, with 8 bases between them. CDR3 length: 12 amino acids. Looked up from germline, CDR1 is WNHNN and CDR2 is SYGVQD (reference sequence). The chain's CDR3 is CASSRASYEQYF. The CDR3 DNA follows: TGCGCCAGCAGTCGAGCCAGCTACGAGCAGTACTTC.

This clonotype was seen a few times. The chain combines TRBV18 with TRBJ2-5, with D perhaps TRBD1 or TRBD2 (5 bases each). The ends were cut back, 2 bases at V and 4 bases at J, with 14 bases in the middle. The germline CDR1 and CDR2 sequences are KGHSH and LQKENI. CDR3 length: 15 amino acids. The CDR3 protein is CASSPGQGGGETQYF. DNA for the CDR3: TGTGCCAGCTCACCAGGCCAGGGTGGAGGAGAGACCCAGTACTTC.